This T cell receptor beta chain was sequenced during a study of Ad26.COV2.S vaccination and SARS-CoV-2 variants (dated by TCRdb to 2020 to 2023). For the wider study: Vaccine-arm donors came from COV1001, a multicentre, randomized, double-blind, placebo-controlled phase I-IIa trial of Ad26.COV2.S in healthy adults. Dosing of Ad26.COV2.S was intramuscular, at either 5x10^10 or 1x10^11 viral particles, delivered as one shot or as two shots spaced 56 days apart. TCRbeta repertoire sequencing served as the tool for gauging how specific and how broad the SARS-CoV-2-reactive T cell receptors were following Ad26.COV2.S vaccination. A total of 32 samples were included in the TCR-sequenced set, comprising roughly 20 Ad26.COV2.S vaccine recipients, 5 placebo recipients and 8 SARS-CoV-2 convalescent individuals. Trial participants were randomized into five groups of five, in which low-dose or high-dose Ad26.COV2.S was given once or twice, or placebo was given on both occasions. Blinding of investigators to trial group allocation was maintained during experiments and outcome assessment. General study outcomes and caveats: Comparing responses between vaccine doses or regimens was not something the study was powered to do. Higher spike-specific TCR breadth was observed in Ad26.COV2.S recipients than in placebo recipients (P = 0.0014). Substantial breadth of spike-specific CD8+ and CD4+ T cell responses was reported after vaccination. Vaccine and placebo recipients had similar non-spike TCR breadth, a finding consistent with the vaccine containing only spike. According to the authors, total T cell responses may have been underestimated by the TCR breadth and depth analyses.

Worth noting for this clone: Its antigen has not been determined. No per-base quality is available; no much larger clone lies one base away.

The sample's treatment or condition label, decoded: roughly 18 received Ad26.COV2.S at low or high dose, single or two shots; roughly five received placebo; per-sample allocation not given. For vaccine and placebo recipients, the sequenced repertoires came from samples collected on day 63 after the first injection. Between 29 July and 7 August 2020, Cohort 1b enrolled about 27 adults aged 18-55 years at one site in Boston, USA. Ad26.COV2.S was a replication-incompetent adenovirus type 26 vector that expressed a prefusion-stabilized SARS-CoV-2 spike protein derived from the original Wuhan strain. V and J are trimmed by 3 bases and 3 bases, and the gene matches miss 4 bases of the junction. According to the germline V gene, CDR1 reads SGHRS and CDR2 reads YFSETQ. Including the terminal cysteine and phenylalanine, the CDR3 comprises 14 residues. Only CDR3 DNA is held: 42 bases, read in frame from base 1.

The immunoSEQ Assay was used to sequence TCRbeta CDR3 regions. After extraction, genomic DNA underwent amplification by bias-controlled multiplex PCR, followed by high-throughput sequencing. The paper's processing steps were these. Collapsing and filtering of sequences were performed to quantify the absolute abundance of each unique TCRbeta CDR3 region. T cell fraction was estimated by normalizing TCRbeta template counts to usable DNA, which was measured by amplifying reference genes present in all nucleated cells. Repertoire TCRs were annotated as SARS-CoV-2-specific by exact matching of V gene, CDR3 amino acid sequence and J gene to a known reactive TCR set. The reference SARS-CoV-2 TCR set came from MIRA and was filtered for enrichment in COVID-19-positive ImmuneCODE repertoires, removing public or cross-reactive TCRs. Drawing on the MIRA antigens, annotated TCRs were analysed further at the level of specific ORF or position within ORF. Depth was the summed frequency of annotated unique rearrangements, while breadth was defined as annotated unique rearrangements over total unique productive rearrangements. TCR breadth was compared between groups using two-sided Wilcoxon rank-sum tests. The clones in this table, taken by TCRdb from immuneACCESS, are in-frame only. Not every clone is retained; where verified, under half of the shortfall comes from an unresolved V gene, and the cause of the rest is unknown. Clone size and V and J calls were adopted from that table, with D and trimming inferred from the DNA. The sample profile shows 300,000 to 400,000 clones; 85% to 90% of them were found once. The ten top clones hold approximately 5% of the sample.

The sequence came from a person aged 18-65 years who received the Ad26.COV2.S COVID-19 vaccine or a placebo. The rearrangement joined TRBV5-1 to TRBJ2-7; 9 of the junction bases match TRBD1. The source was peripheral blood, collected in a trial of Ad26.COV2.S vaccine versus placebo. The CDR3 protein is CASSWTGVLYEQYF. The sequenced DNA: TGCGCCAGCAGCTGGACAGGGGTCCTCTACGAGCAGTACTTC.